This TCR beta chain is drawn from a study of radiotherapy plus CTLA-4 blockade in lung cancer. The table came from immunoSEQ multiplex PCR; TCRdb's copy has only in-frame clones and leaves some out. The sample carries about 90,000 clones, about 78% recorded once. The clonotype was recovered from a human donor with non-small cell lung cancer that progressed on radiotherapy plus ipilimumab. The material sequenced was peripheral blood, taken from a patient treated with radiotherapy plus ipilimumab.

The CDR3 bases are TGCGCCAGCAGTGCGGGGACAGGGACCAATGAGCAGTTCTTC. This codes for CASSAGTGTNEQFF. V usage is TRBV10-1 and J usage is TRBJ2-1; TRBD1 aligns across 9 bases. With V trimmed by 4 bases and J by 6 bases, 4 bases remained unmatched. CDR1 and CDR2 from the germline V gene are WNHNN and SYGVQD (reference sequence). CDR3 size: 14 residues.